This T cell receptor beta chain is drawn from a study of CD8 T cells in Susac syndrome. Comments on this clonotype: What it recognizes is unknown.

Germline V gene lookup returns CDR1 MNHEY and CDR2 SVGAGI. This CDR3 comprises 16 residues. V shed 4 bases and J 10 bases; nucleotides not matched to a gene: 13. Random hexamers were used to reverse transcribe the RNA input (about 0.45 to 1 ug). Across 54 Vbeta and 13 Jbeta, immunoSEQ multiplex PCR amplified TCR beta CDR3. From the immunoSEQ multiplex PCR reads, TCRdb called clonotypes with MiXCR, one entry per CDR3 protein. The data contain about 300,000 distinct CDR3 sequences, about 90% of them singletons. Regarding the study as a whole: As acknowledged by the study, its TCR sequencing and HLA analysis included a relatively small number of individuals.

Sequencing of TCR beta was carried out in blood CD8+ and CD4+ T cells. FACS was used to enrich TEMRA cells, whereas the CD8+ and CD4+ T cells were obtained by negative isolation. The sequence was collected from a human donor with multiple sclerosis. The sequenced sample was CD4+ T cells from PBMCs. The V and J genes are TRBV6-5 and TRBJ1-1; 12 bases line up with TRBD1. CDR3 residues: CASSSTTGTGGAGAFF. As DNA, the CDR3 is TGTGCCAGCAGTTCTACAACCGGGACAGGGGGCGCGGGAGCTTTCTTT.